These 30 T cell receptor beta chains share one sample of origin, sequenced in a study of T cell responses to AZD1222 COVID-19 vaccine. Sequencing was performed with immunoSEQ multiplex PCR; in TCRdb, only in-frame clones are kept and a portion is missing. The repertoire consists of about 180,000 clones, with 80% to 90% occurring once and the leading ten covering 7.7%. The specimen comprised peripheral blood, sampled on day 0 of AZD1222 vaccination. The source is an adult in good health.

V gene TRBV24-1 combines with J gene TRBJ2-3; the match to TRBD1 covers 7 bases. Germline CDR1 KGHDR, CDR2 SFDVKD. V gave up 3 bases and J gave up 1 base; unmatched junction bases: 3. This CDR3 region has 15 residues. CDR3 sequence: CATSDRGQGTDTQYF. The CDR3 DNA follows: TGTGCCACCAGTGATAGAGGACAGGGCACAGATACGCAGTATTTT.

In this sample, this clone turned up a few times. This chain connects TRBV7-2 to TRBJ2-7; perhaps TRBD2 as D (5 bases). The ends were cut back, 5 bases at V and 4 bases at J, with 21 bases in the middle. This CDR3 has 16 residues. Germline loops: CDR1 SGHTA, CDR2 FQGNSA. CDR3 amino acids: CASSPSSSWGRYEQYF. CDR3 DNA: TGTGCCAGCAGCCCCTCCTCTAGCTGGGGTCGATACGAGCAGTACTTC.

The chain carries TRBV29-1 and TRBJ1-2; D unresolved. This CDR3 is built from 11 residues. CDR1 SQVTM and CDR2 ANQGSEA come from the germline V gene. Trimming took off 1 base at V and 9 bases at J, with 9 bases between the two ends. The CDR3 region is CSVEVGSSYTF. CDR3 in DNA: TGCAGCGTTGAAGTGGGGAGTAGCTACACCTTC.

The V gene is TRBV18, the J gene TRBJ2-6, with 10 nucleotides matching TRBD1. The CDR3 extends over 15 amino acids. The germline CDR1 and CDR2 sequences are KGHSH and LQKENI. Trimming at V came to 6 bases and at J to 6 bases, leaving 5 bases not matched to a gene. CDR3 residues: CASSLGTGEANVLTF. DNA for the CDR3: TGTGCCAGCTCCCTAGGGACAGGGGAGGCCAACGTCCTGACTTTC.

The chain carries TRBV20-1 and TRBJ2-1, with D uncertain. CDR1 and CDR2 from the germline V gene are DFQATT and SNEGSKA (reference sequence). This CDR3 has 11 amino acids. CDR3 sequence reads: CSPRLYNEQFF. As DNA, the CDR3 is TGCAGCCCTAGATTGTACAATGAGCAGTTCTTC.

This clone was counted once. The gene calls are TRBV5-5 and TRBJ1-6; D perhaps matches TRBD1 (6 bases). Looked up from germline, CDR1 is SGHKS and CDR2 is YYEKEE (reference sequence). Trimming stripped 2 bases from V and 1 base from J, with 13 bases between. The CDR3 sequence is 17 residues long. This CDR3 reads CASSFFTGRSYNSPLHF. In DNA form, the CDR3 reads TGTGCCAGCAGCTTCTTTACAGGGCGTTCCTATAATTCACCCCTCCACTTT.

This chain connects TRBV6-2 or TRBV6-3 to TRBJ1-4; D unclear. Germline CDR1 and CDR2: MNHEY and SVGEGT. The CDR3 runs to 11 residues. V lost 2 bases to trimming and J lost 14 bases, with 9 bases between them. The CDR3 nucleotides read TGTGCCAGCAGTTACGGCCAACTTCTGTTTTTT. Its protein is CASSYGQLLFF.

V gene TRBV3-1 (or the pseudogene TRBV3-2) combines with J gene TRBJ1-4; tentative D call: TRBD1 (6 bases). V was trimmed by 6 bases and J by 4 bases, leaving 15 bases between them. Germline lookup yields CDR1 LGHDT and CDR2 YNNKEL (reference sequence). The CDR3 runs to 15 residues. CDR3 loop: CASRGPGAINEKLFF. The DNA for the CDR3 is TGTGCCAGCAGGGGTCCAGGGGCCATTAATGAAAAACTGTTTTTT.

The chain recombines TRBV28 with TRBJ1-2, with D possibly matching TRBD1 (5 bases). CDR1 and CDR2 (germline): MDHEN, SYDVKM. CDR3 length: 17 amino acids. V gave up 2 bases and J gave up 5 bases, with 21 bases separating them. CDR3 sequence (DNA): TGTGCCAGCAGTTTAGGTGGGGCGGCAGGCGGAAGGTATGGCTACACCTTC. It specifies CASSLGGAAGGRYGYTF.

The rearrangement uses TRBV6-5 and TRBJ2-2; D not certain. V was shortened by 3 bases and J by 2 bases, with 7 bases between the two germline ends. Looked up from germline, CDR1 is MNHEY and CDR2 is SVGAGI. This CDR3 is 14 amino acids long. The CDR3 here is CASSYWGNTGELFF. In DNA, the CDR3 is TGTGCCAGCAGTTATTGGGGTAACACCGGGGAGCTGTTTTTT.

The rearrangement uses TRBV30 and TRBJ2-1, with D unclear. The CDR3 sequence is 11 residues long. The V gene lost 0 bases and the J gene lost 12 bases, with 9 bases spanning the gap. Germline-derived CDR1 and CDR2 are GTSNPN and SVGIG (reference sequence). DNA of the CDR3: TGTGCCTGGAGTGTAAGGTGGGGGCAGTTCTTC. It translates to CAWSVRWGQFF.

The gene calls are TRBV27 and TRBJ2-1; 10 nucleotides line up with TRBD2. This CDR3 comprises 15 residues. CDR1 and CDR2 (germline): MNHEY, SMNVEV (reference sequence). The ends lost 5 bases at V and 9 bases at J; junction bases unmatched: 10. The CDR3 DNA is TGTGCCAGCAGTCCCCCAGCGGGGGGGCTCCGTGAGCAGTTCTTC. This encodes CASSPPAGGLREQFF.

The chain is built from TRBV5-6 and TRBJ2-7; a possible D gene is TRBD1 (5 bases). The CDR3 has 13 amino acids. V was clipped by 4 bases and J by 7 bases, with 15 bases between them. Germline CDR1 and CDR2: SGHDT and YYEEEE. This CDR3 is CASSPGSSGEQYF. In DNA form, the CDR3 reads TGTGCCAGCAGCCCAGGGTCTTCGGGTGAGCAGTACTTC.

This sequence joins TRBV11-3 and TRBJ2-5; 11 positions match TRBD1. From germline, CDR1 is SGHNT and CDR2 YENEEA. V lost 5 bases to trimming and J lost 5 bases; unmatched junction nucleotides: 7. The CDR3 totals 15 residues. The CDR3 protein is CASSQRTGGMETQYF. The CDR3, as DNA: TGTGCCAGCAGCCAAAGGACAGGGGGCATGGAGACCCAGTACTTC.

The V gene is TRBV15, the J gene TRBJ1-1; unclear D gene. CDR1 LNHNV and CDR2 YYDKDF come from the germline V gene (reference sequence). This CDR3 has 14 amino acids. V gave up 0 bases and J gave up 4 bases, with 9 bases separating them. CDR3 DNA sequence: TGTGCCACCAGCAGAGATCGGAAAGGCACTGAAGCTTTCTTT. Its translation is CATSRDRKGTEAFF. The variable domain in full, with the rest retrieved from reference TRBV15 and TRBJ1-1, is DAMVIQNPRYQVTQFGKPVTLSCSQTLNHNVMYWYQQKSSQAPKLLFHYYDKDFNNEADTPDNFQSRRPNTSFCFLDIRSPGLGDTAMYLCATSRDRKGTEAFFGQGTRLTVV.

The chain joins TRBV5-4 to TRBJ2-5, with 7 bases matching TRBD1. V shed 4 bases and J 9 bases; nucleotides not matched to a gene: 15. The CDR3 extends over 15 amino acids. Germline V gives CDR1 SGHNT, CDR2 YYREEE (reference sequence). CDR3 DNA: TGTGCCAGCAGCAAGGACCGACAGGGTGGGATCGCCCAGTACTTC. This gives the protein CASSKDRQGGIAQYF.

The chain joins TRBV3-1 (or the pseudogene TRBV3-2) to TRBJ2-7; D is unresolved. V lost 4 bases to trimming and J lost 6 bases, with 7 bases between them. CDR1 and CDR2 (germline): LGHDT, YNNKEL (reference sequence). This CDR3 contains 11 residues. CDR3 sequence reads: CASSLAGEQYF. The CDR3 DNA reads as TGTGCCAGCAGCCTTGCCGGCGAGCAGTACTTC.

The gene calls are TRBV27 and TRBJ1-4, with no clear D. Germline lookup yields CDR1 MNHEY and CDR2 SMNVEV (reference sequence). This CDR3 contains 12 residues. Between the trimmed V and J ends, which lost 4 bases and 5 bases, there was a span of 5 bases. The CDR3 nucleotides are TGTGCCAGCAGTTACGGAAATGAAAAACTGTTTTTT. Amino acid sequence: CASSYGNEKLFF.

The chain is built from TRBV7-3 and TRBJ2-3, with TRBD2 as a possible D gene (6 bases). The CDR3 has 15 amino acids. Germline V gene sequence: CDR1 SGHTA, CDR2 FQGTGA. V was pared by 4 bases and J by 0 bases, with 11 bases between. DNA of the CDR3: TGTGCCAGCAGCTCCACCGGGGGTAGCACAGATACGCAGTATTTT. Encoded protein: CASSSTGGSTDTQYF.

The chain combines TRBV5-1 with TRBJ2-4; D remains unclear. CDR1 is SGHRS and CDR2 is YFSETQ in the germline V gene. Trimming took 1 base from V and 3 from J, leaving 8 bases between them. The CDR3 consists of 14 residues. As DNA, the CDR3 is TGCGCCAGCAGCTTGCGAATGGACAAAAACATTCAGTACTTC. Encoded protein: CASSLRMDKNIQYF.

The V and J genes are TRBV7-9 and TRBJ2-7; 7 nucleotides align to TRBD1. The V and J ends lost 5 bases and 2 bases, in that order; junction bases with no gene match: 6. Per germline, CDR1 SEHNR and CDR2 FQNEAQ (reference sequence). This CDR3 has 14 amino acids. CDR3 amino acids: CASSPEGQPYEQYF. The CDR3 DNA reads as TGTGCCAGCAGCCCTGAGGGACAGCCCTACGAGCAGTACTTC.

The V gene is TRBV27, the J gene TRBJ1-3, with D unresolved. Germline loops: CDR1 MNHEY, CDR2 SMNVEV (reference sequence). The length of the CDR3 is 12 residues. The germline V and J ends were trimmed by 7 bases and 3 bases, with 7 bases remaining between them. CDR3 bases: TGTGCCAGCATCCAGCTTGGAAACACCATATATTTT. The encoded protein is CASIQLGNTIYF.

The rearrangement uses TRBV10-1 and TRBJ1-6; no clear D. The CDR3 contains 13 residues. Germline loops: CDR1 WNHNN, CDR2 SYGVQD (reference sequence). V dropped 3 bases and J dropped 1 base, with 1 base sitting between them. This CDR3 is CASSESYNSPLHF. CDR3 nucleotides: TGCGCCAGCAGTGAATCCTATAATTCACCCCTCCACTTT.

The chain links TRBV5-6 to TRBJ1-6, with D perhaps matching TRBD1 (5 bases). Germline values: CDR1 SGHDT, CDR2 YYEEEE. Trimming took 4 bases from V and 9 from J, leaving 17 bases between them. This CDR3 region has 15 residues. For the CDR3, the DNA is TGTGCCAGCAGCCCAGTATGGGGCCCGGGTTCACCCCTCCACTTT. Amino acid sequence: CASSPVWGPGSPLHF. The full variable domain, rest sourced from reference TRBV5-6 and TRBJ1-6, is DAGVTQSPTHLIKTRGQQVTLRCSPKSGHDTVSWYQQALGQGPQFIFQYYEEEERQRGNFPDRFSGHQFPNYSSELNVNALLLGDSALYLCASSPVWGPGSPLHFGNGTRLTVT.

Note on this clone: A much larger clone is a single base away; this may be a read error. The CDR3 loop is CASSLGLAGDTQYF. CDR3 in DNA: TGTGCCAGCAGCTTAGGTCTAGCGGGGGATACGCAGTATTTT. The V call is TRBV7-9, the J call TRBJ2-3, with 9 bases identical to TRBD2. The CDR3 is 14 amino acids. The trim removed 1 base at V and 6 bases at J, leaving 2 bases unmatched. Per the germline V gene, CDR1 is SEHNR and CDR2 is FQNEAQ (reference sequence).

This sequence joins TRBV6-6 and TRBJ2-2; possible D gene TRBD1, 5 bases. The CDR3 is made up of 14 amino acids. Germline V gives CDR1 MNHNY, CDR2 SVGAGI (reference sequence). Trimming stripped 7 bases from V and 4 bases from J, with 13 bases between. As DNA, the CDR3 is TGTGCCAGCAATAGACAGCCCAGCACCGGGGAGCTGTTTTTT. Translated, it gives CASNRQPSTGELFF.

The CDR3, as DNA: TGCGCCAGCAGCTTGGACAGTTTGAACACCGGGGAGCTGTTTTTT. Its protein is CASSLDSLNTGELFF. V and J are TRBV5-1 and TRBJ2-2; D is uncertain. Trimming took off 0 bases at V and 1 base at J, with 7 bases between the two ends. The CDR3 totals 15 residues. Germline-derived CDR1 and CDR2 are SGHRS and YFSETQ.

The chain uses TRBV19 and TRBJ1-1, with D perhaps matching TRBD1 (5 bases). The CDR3 consists of 14 residues. V lost 5 bases, J lost 5 bases, and 15 bases lay in between. The germline CDR1 and CDR2 sequences are LNHDA and SQIVND (reference sequence). CDR3 sequence reads: CASSPRAGGTEAFF. The CDR3 DNA is TGTGCCAGTAGTCCCCGGGCCGGGGGGACTGAAGCTTTCTTT.

The chain employs TRBV4-3 and TRBJ2-1; 11 nucleotides line up with TRBD2. Trimming cost V 4 bases and J 7 bases; bases outside gene matches: 6. The CDR3 extends over 15 amino acids. Germline CDR1 LGHNA, CDR2 YSLEER. DNA for the CDR3: TGCGCCAGCAGCCGCGGGACTAGCGGAGGAAATGAGCAGTTCTTC. The encoded protein is CASSRGTSGGNEQFF.

This chain connects TRBV18 to TRBJ2-7; TRBD1 matches at 7 bases. Germline CDR1 KGHSH, CDR2 LQKENI. The CDR3 is 12 amino acids. V shed 3 bases, J shed 6 bases, and the junction held 2 bases outside the gene matches. Written as DNA, the CDR3 is TGTGCCAGCTCACCTGACAGGGCCGAGCAGTACTTC. Translating it yields CASSPDRAEQYF.